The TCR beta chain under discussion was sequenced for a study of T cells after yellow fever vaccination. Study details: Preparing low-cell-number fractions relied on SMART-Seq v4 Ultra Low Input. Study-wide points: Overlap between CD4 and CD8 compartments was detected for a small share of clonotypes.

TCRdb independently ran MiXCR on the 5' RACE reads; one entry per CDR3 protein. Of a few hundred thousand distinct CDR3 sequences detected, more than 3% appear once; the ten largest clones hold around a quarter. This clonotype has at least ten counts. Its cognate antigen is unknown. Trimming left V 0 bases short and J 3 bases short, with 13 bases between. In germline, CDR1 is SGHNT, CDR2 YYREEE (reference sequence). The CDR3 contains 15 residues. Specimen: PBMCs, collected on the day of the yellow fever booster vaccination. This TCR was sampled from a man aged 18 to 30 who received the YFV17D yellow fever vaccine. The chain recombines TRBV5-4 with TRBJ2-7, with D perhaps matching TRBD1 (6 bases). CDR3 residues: CASSLEGQGFYEQYV. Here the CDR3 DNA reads TGTGCCAGCAGCTTGGAAGGGCAGGGGTTCTACGAGCAGTACGTC.